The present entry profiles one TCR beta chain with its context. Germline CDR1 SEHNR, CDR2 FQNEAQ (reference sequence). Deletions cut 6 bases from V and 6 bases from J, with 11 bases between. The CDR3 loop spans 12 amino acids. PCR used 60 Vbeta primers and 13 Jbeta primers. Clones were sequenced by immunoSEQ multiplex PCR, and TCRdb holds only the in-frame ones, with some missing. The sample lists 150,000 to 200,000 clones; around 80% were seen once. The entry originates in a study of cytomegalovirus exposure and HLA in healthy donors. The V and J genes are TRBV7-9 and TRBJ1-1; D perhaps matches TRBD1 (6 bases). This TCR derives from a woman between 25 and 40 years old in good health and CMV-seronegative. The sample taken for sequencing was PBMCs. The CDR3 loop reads CASSRGGAEAFF. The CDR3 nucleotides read TGTGCCAGCAGTCGAGGGGGGGCTGAAGCTTTCTTT.